Only a few counts were recorded for the clone carrying this TCR beta chain. The record originates from a study of spatial heterogeneity in lung cancer. The overall study: Alpha-chain detections were consistently fewer than beta-chain detections among the sequences.

Every cDNA TCR molecule received its own unique molecular identifier. TCRdb ran MiXCR on the 5' RACE reads and lists one entry per CDR3 protein. The table includes 90,000 to 95,000 distinct CDR3 sequences, about 12% detected once. Germline-derived CDR1 and CDR2 are MDHEN and SYDVKM. The CDR3 has 15 residues. V lost 4 bases to trimming and J lost 1 base, with 13 bases between them. The time point is: sample taken at primary tumor resection. The sequenced material consisted of unsorted whole RNA from tumor, nontumor lung or frozen PBMC. V gene TRBV28 combines with J gene TRBJ1-1, with D tentatively TRBD1 (6 bases). Sequences were derived from PBMCs, sampled at surgery. The receptor's source is a male donor with early-stage non-small cell lung cancer. This chain's CDR3 is CASSYPDRPNTEAFF. The CDR3 DNA reads as TGTGCCAGCAGTTACCCCGACAGGCCGAACACTGAAGCTTTCTTT. Based on the CDR3 plus reference TRBV28 and TRBJ1-1, the full variable domain is DVKVTQSSRYLVKRTGEKVFLECVQDMDHENMFWYRQDPGLGLRLIYFSYDVKMKEKGDIPEGYSVSREKKERFSLILESASTNQTSMYLCASSYPDRPNTEAFFGQGTRLTVV.